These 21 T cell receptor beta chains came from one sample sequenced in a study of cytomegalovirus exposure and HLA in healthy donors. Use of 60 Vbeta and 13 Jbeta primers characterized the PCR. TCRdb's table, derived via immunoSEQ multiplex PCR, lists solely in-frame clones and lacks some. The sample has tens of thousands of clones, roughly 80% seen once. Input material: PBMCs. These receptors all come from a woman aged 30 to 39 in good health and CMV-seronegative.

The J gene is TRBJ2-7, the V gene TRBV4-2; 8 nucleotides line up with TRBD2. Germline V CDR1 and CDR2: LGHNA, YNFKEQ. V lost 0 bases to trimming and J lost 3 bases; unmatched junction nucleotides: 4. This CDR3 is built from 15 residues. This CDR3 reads CASSQDASGFYEQYF. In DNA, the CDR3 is TGTGCCAGCAGCCAAGACGCTAGCGGGTTCTACGAGCAGTACTTC.

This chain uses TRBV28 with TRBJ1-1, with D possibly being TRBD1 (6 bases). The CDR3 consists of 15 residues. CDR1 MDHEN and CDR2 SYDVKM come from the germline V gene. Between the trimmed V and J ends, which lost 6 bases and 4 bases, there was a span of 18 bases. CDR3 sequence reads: CASSGGAGASTEAFF. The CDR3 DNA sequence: TGTGCCAGCAGCGGTGGCGCAGGGGCGAGCACTGAAGCTTTCTTT.

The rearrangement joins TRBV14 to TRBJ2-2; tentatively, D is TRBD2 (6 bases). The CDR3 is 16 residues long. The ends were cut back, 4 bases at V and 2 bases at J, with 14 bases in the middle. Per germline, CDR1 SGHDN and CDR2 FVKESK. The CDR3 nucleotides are TGTGCCAGCAGCCCAACCGGGGGACGAAACACCGGGGAGCTGTTTTTT. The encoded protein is CASSPTGGRNTGELFF. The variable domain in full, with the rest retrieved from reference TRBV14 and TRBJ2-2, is EAGVTQFPSHSVIEKGQTVTLRCDPISGHDNLYWYRRVMGKEIKFLLHFVKESKQDESGMPNNRFLAERTGGTYSTLKVQPAELEDSGVYFCASSPTGGRNTGELFFGEGSRLTVL.

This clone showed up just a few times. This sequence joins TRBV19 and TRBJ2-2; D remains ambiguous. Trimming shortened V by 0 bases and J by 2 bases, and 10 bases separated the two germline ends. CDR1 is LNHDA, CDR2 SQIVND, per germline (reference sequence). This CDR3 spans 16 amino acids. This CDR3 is CASSIDFAENTGELFF. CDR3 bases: TGTGCCAGTAGTATAGATTTCGCGGAAAACACCGGGGAGCTGTTTTTT.

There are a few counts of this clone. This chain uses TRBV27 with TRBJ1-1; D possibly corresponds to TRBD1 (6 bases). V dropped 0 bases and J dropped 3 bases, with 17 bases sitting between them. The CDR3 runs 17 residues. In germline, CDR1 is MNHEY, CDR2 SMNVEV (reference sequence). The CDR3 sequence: CASSLSTWGPEDTEAFF. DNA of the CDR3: TGTGCCAGCAGTTTATCGACGTGGGGGCCCGAGGACACTGAAGCTTTCTTT.

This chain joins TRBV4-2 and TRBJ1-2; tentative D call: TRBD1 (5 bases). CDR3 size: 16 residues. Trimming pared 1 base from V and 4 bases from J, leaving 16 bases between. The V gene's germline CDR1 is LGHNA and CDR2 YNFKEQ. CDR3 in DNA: TGTGCCAGCAGCCAAGTTATGGCAGGGAGGGCCTATGGCTACACCTTC. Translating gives CASSQVMAGRAYGYTF.

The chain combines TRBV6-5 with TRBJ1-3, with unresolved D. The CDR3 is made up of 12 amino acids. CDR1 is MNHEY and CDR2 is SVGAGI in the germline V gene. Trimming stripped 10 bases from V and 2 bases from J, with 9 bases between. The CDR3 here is CATQATGNTIYF. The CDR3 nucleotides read TGTGCCACCCAAGCAACTGGAAACACCATATATTTT.

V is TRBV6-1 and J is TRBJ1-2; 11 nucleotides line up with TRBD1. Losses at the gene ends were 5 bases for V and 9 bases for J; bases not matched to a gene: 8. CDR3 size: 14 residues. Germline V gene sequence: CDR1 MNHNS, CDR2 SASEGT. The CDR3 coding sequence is TGTGCCAGCAGTCCGCGGACAGGGGGCGATCGCTACACCTTC. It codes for CASSPRTGGDRYTF.

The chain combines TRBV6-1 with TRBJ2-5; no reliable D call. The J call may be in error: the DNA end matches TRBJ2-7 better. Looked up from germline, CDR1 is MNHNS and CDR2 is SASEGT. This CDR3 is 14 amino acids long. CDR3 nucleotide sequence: TGTGCCAGCAGTGAAAGTCGGCCACTGGGCGAGCAGTACTTC. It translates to CASSESRPLGEQYF.

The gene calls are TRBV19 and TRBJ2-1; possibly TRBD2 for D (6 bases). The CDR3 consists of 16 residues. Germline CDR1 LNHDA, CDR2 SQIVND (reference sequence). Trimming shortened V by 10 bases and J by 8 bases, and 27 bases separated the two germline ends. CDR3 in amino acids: CATTLGGSGAYDEQFF. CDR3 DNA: TGTGCCACCACTCTTGGGGGGTCTGGAGCGTACGATGAGCAGTTCTTC.

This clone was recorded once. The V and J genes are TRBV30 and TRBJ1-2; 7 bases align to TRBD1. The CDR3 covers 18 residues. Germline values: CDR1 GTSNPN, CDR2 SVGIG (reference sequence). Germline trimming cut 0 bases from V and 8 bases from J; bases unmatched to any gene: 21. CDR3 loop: CAWSVHPRTLTGLGGYTF. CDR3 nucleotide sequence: TGTGCCTGGAGTGTACACCCTCGGACCCTGACAGGGCTGGGAGGCTACACCTTC. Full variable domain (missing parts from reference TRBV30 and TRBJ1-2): SQTIHQWPATLVQPVGSPLSLECTVEGTSNPNLYWYRQAAGRGLQLLFYSVGIGQISSEVPQNLSASRPQDRQFILSSKKLLLSDSGFYLCAWSVHPRTLTGLGGYTFGSGTRLTVV.

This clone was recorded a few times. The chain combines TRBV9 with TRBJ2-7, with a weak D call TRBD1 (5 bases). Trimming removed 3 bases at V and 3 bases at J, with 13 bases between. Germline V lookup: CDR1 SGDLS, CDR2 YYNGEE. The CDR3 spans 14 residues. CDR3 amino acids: CASSEGPPIYEQYF. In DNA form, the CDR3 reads TGTGCCAGCAGCGAGGGGCCCCCCATCTACGAGCAGTACTTC.

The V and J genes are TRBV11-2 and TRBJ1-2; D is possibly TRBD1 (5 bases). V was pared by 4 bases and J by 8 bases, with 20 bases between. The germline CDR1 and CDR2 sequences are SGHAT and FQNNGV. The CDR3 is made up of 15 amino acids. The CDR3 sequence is CASSSLRGGVDGYTF. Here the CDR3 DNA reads TGTGCCAGCAGCTCCCTTCGGGGGGGAGTAGACGGCTACACCTTC.

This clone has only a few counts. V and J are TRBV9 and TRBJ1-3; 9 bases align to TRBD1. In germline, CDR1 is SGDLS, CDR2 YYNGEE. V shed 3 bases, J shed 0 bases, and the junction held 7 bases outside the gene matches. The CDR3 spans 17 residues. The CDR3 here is CASSEQGAIFSGNTIYF. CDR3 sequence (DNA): TGTGCCAGCAGCGAACAGGGGGCAATATTCTCTGGAAACACCATATATTTT. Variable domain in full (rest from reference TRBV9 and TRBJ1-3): DSGVTQTPKHLITATGQRVTLRCSPRSGDLSVYWYQQSLDQGLQFLIQYYNGEERAKGNILERFSAQQFPDLHSELNLSSLELGDSALYFCASSEQGAIFSGNTIYFGEGSWLTVV.

CDR3 nucleotide sequence: TGCGCCAGCAGCCAAGATATCGCCTCTGGGTACGGGAACTACAATGAGCAGTTCTTC. This encodes CASSQDIASGYGNYNEQFF. The chain combines TRBV4-1 with TRBJ2-1, with D possibly TRBD2 on 5 matching bases. The CDR3 covers 19 residues. V was trimmed by 0 bases and J by 3 bases, leaving 21 bases between them. Germline CDR1 and CDR2: MGHRA and YSYEKL.

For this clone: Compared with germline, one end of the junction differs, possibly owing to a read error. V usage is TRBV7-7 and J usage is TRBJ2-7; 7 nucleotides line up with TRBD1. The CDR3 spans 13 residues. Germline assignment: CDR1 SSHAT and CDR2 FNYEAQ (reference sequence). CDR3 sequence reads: CASSLSPGGEQYF. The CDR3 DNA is TGTGCTAGCAGCTTATCGCCAGGGGGCGAGCAGTACTTC.

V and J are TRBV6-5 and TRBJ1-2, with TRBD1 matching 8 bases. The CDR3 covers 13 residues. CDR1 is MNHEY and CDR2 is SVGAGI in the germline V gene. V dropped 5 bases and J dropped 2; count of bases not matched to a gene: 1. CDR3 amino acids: CASSRQGNYGYTF. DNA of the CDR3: TGTGCCAGCAGTCGACAGGGGAACTATGGCTACACCTTC.

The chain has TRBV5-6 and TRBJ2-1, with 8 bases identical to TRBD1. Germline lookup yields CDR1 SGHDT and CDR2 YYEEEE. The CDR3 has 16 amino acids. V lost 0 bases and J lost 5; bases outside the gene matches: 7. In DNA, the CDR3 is TGTGCCAGCAGCTTGGTGGCAGGGGGCCTCGACAATGAGCAGTTCTTC. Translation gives CASSLVAGGLDNEQFF. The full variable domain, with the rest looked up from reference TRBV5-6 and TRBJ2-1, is DAGVTQSPTHLIKTRGQQVTLRCSPKSGHDTVSWYQQALGQGPQFIFQYYEEEERQRGNFPDRFSGHQFPNYSSELNVNALLLGDSALYLCASSLVAGGLDNEQFFGPGTRLTVL.

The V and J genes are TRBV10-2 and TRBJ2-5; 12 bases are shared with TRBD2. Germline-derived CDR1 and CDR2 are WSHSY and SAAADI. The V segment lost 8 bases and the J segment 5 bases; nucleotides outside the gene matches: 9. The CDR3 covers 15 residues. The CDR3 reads CASSNSGTSGETQYF. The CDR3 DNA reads TGCGCCAGCTCAAATTCCGGGACTAGCGGGGAGACCCAGTACTTC.

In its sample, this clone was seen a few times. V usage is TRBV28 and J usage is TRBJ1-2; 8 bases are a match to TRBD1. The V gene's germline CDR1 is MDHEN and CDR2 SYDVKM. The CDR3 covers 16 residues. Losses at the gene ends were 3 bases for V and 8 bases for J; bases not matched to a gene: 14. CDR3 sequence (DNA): TGTGCCAGCAGTTTTCCTCGGGACAGGACTTCGTCCGGCTACACCTTC. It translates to CASSFPRDRTSSGYTF.

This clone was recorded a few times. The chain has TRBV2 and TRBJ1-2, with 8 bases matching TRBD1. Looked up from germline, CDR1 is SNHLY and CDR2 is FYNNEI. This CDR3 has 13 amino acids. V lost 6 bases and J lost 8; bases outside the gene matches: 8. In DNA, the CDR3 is TGTGCCAGCAGGGGACAGGCCCCGAAAGGCTACACCTTC. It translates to CASRGQAPKGYTF.